These 11 T cell receptor beta chains were all obtained from the same sample, sequenced in a study of T cells in Graves' hyperthyroidism and ophthalmopathy. Amplification yielded TCR beta CDR3 regions, with RNA transcripts as the source. Researchers ran a first-round RT-PCR on the TCR CDR3 using the HTBI primer set. One entry per CDR3 protein, called by TCRdb with MiXCR from the multiplex PCR reads. This sample has some 760,000 distinct CDR3 sequences, with roughly 15% found just once. The sample consisted of blood. The receptors derive from a woman aged 18-29 years with Graves' hyperthyroidism.

The rearrangement links TRBV5-5 to TRBJ2-7; tentative D call: TRBD1 (5 bases). The CDR3 runs to 18 residues. V dropped 2 bases and J dropped 3 bases, with 24 bases sitting between them. The germline gives CDR1 SGHKS, CDR2 YYEKEE (reference sequence). The CDR3 nucleotides read TGTGCCAGCAGCTTATATGGCTCCAGGGTCGACAGTGGCTACGAGCAGTACTTC. This codes for CASSLYGSRVDSGYEQYF.

The chain uses TRBV28 and TRBJ2-2; 9 nucleotides agree with TRBD1. CDR3 length equals 16 residues. Germline trimming cut 2 bases from V and 6 bases from J; bases unmatched to any gene: 7. Per germline, CDR1 MDHEN and CDR2 SYDVKM. CDR3 in DNA: TGTGCCAGCAGTTTACCCCGGACAGGGGTTGCCGGGGAGCTGTTTTTT. It codes for CASSLPRTGVAGELFF. Complete variable domain (other parts from reference TRBV28 and TRBJ2-2): DVKVTQSSRYLVKRTGEKVFLECVQDMDHENMFWYRQDPGLGLRLIYFSYDVKMKEKGDIPEGYSVSREKKERFSLILESASTNQTSMYLCASSLPRTGVAGELFFGEGSRLTVL.

The table lists this clonotype with a few counts. The rearrangement uses TRBV7-9 and TRBJ1-2, with D perhaps TRBD1 (5 bases). The CDR3 length is 15 residues. CDR1 SEHNR and CDR2 FQNEAQ come from the germline V gene (reference sequence). V lost 1 base and J lost 2, with 11 bases in between. DNA of the CDR3: TGTGCCAGCAGCTTAGATCCAGGGCAAAACTATGGCTACACCTTC. Translating it yields CASSLDPGQNYGYTF.

This clonotype has a count of ten or more. This chain joins TRBV2 and TRBJ2-7; D is uncertain. The germline V gene encodes CDR1 SNHLY and CDR2 FYNNEI. Trimming pared 2 bases from V and 3 bases from J, leaving 8 bases between. CDR3 length equals 13 residues. The CDR3 bases are TGTGCCAGCAGTGAACCGAGTTTCTACGAGCAGTACTTC. This translates into CASSEPSFYEQYF.

This chain connects TRBV19 to TRBJ1-5; possibly TRBD1 for D (5 bases). This CDR3 is built from 14 residues. V dropped 0 bases and J dropped 6 bases, with 9 bases sitting between them. From germline, CDR1 is LNHDA and CDR2 SQIVND (reference sequence). CDR3 amino acids: CASSIEGGIQPQHF. DNA of the CDR3: TGTGCCAGTAGTATAGAGGGGGGGATTCAGCCCCAGCATTTT.

This clonotype was observed at least ten times. The chain combines TRBV28 with TRBJ2-2, with no clear D. The CDR3 sequence is 13 residues long. With 10 bases removed from V and 13 bases from J, the gap between germline ends came to 22 bases. The germline CDR1 and CDR2 sequences are MDHEN and SYDVKM. Here the CDR3 DNA reads TGTGCCACCTACATTGCAGGCCGGACGGGGCTGTTTTTT. Protein product: CATYIAGRTGLFF.

This clonotype has at least ten counts. This sequence joins TRBV6-1 and TRBJ2-5; no clear D gene. The germline V and J ends were trimmed by 7 bases and 5 bases, with 17 bases remaining between them. Germline V gene lookup returns CDR1 MNHNS and CDR2 SASEGT. The CDR3 has 14 residues. The CDR3 DNA reads as TGTGCCAGCACGTCGCACGCTAGGCGGGAGACCCAGTACTTC. Translated, it gives CASTSHARRETQYF.

This clonotype was observed many times. The chain links TRBV30 to TRBJ1-1, with 10 bases that match TRBD1. The CDR3 runs to 16 residues. The V gene's germline CDR1 is GTSNPN and CDR2 SVGIG (reference sequence). The junction had 9 bases not matched to a gene; V was cut back by 1 base and J by 4 bases. This CDR3 is CAWSGGDRGLSTEAFF. CDR3 nucleotides: TGTGCCTGGAGTGGTGGGGACAGGGGATTAAGCACTGAAGCTTTCTTT. Combining the CDR3 with reference TRBV30 and TRBJ1-1 gives the whole variable domain SQTIHQWPATLVQPVGSPLSLECTVEGTSNPNLYWYRQAAGRGLQLLFYSVGIGQISSEVPQNLSASRPQDRQFILSSKKLLLSDSGFYLCAWSGGDRGLSTEAFFGQGTRLTVV.

This clonotype was observed at least ten times. The DNA of the CDR3 is TGTGCCAGCAGCCACCGGACTAGCGGGACGTCGAACACCGGGGAGCTGTTTTTT. This encodes CASSHRTSGTSNTGELFF. The J gene is TRBJ2-2, the V gene TRBV3-1; the match to TRBD2 covers 12 bases. Germline loops: CDR1 LGHDT, CDR2 YNNKEL (reference sequence). V lost 3 bases, J lost 0 bases, and 5 bases stayed unmatched. This CDR3 region has 18 residues.

There are many counts of this clonotype. The chain recombines TRBV27 with TRBJ1-2, with a possible D match to TRBD1 (6 bases). The CDR3 is made up of 15 amino acids. Trimming left V 6 bases short and J 5 bases short, with 19 bases between. Germline-derived CDR1 and CDR2 are MNHEY and SMNVEV (reference sequence). CDR3 nucleotides: TGTGCCAGCAGCATATCGGGGCCCACAGGGTATGGCTACACCTTC. Translating gives CASSISGPTGYGYTF.

The J gene is TRBJ2-2, the V gene TRBV19; TRBD2 aligns across 12 bases. The ends lost 5 bases at V and 4 bases at J; junction bases unmatched: 8. The CDR3 contains 17 residues. Germline V CDR1 and CDR2: LNHDA, SQIVND (reference sequence). CDR3 amino acids: CASSDTGTSGFTGELFF. The CDR3 DNA sequence: TGTGCCAGTAGTGACACTGGGACTAGCGGGTTCACCGGGGAGCTGTTTTTT. Full variable domain (outside the CDR3, taken from reference TRBV19 and TRBJ2-2): DGGITQSPKYLFRKEGQNVTLSCEQNLNHDAMYWYRQDPGQGLRLIYYSQIVNDFQKGDIAEGYSVSREKKESFPLTVTSAQKNPTAFYLCASSDTGTSGFTGELFFGEGSRLTVL.